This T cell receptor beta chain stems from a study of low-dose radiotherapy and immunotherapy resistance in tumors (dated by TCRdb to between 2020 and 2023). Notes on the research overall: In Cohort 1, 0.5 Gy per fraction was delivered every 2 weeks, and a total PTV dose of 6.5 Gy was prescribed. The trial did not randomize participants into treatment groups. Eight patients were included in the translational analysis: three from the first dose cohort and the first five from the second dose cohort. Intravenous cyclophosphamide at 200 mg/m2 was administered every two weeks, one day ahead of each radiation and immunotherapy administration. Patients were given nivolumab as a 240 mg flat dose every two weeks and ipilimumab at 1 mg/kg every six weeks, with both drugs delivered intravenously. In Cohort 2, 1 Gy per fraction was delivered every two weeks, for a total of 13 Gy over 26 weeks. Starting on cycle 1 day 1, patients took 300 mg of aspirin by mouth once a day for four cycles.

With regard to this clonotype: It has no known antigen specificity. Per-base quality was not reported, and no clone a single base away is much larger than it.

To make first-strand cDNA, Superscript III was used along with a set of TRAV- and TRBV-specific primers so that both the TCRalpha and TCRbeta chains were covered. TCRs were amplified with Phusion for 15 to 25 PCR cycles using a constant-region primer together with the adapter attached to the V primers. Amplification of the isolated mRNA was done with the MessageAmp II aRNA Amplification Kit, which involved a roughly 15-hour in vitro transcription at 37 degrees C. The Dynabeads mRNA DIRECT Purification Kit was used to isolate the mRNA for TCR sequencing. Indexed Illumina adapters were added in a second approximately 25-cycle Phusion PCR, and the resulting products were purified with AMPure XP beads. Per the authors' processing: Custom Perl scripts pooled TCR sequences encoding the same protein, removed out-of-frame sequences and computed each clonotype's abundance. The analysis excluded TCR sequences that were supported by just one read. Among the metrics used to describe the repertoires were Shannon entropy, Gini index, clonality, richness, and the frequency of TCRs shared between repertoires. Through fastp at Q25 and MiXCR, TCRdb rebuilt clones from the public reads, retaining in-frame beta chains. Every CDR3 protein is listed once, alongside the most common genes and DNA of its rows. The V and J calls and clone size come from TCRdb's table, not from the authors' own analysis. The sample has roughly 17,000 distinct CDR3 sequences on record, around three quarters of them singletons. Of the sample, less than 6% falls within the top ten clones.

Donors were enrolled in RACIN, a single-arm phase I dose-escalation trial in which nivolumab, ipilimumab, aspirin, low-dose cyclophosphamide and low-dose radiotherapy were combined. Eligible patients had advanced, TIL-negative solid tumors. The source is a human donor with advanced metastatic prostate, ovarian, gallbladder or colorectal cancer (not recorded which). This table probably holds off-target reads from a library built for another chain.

The CDR3 region reads CSAVQPLGLNQPQHF. The DNA is as follows: TGCAGTGCCGTACAACCTTTGGGGCTCAATCAGCCCCAGCATTTT. The V gene is TRBV20-1 and the J gene is TRBJ1-5; a tentative D match to TRBD1 spans 5 bases. CDR1 and CDR2 were assigned from the germline V gene (reference sequence) as DFQATT and SNEGSKA. The CDR3 numbers 15 residues from cysteine through phenylalanine. Just CDR3 DNA is preserved here, 45 bases in frame from base 1. Trimming costs V 6 bases and J 3 bases, and their ends lie 18 bases apart.